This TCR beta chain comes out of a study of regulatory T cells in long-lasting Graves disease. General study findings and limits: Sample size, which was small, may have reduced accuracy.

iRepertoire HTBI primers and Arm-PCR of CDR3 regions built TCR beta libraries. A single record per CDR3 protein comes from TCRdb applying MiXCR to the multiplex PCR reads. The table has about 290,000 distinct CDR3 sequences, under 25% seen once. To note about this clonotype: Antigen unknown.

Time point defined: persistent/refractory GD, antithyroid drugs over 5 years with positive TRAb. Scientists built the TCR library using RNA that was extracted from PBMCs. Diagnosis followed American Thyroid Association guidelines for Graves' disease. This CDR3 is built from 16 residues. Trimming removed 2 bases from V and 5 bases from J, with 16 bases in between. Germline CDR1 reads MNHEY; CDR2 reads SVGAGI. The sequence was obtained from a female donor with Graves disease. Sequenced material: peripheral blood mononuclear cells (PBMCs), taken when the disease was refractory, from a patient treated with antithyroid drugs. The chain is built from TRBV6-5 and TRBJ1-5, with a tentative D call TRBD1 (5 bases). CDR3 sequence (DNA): TGTGCCAGCAGTTACGGGACGGACGCCTTGGATCAGCCCCAGCATTTT. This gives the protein CASSYGTDALDQPQHF.